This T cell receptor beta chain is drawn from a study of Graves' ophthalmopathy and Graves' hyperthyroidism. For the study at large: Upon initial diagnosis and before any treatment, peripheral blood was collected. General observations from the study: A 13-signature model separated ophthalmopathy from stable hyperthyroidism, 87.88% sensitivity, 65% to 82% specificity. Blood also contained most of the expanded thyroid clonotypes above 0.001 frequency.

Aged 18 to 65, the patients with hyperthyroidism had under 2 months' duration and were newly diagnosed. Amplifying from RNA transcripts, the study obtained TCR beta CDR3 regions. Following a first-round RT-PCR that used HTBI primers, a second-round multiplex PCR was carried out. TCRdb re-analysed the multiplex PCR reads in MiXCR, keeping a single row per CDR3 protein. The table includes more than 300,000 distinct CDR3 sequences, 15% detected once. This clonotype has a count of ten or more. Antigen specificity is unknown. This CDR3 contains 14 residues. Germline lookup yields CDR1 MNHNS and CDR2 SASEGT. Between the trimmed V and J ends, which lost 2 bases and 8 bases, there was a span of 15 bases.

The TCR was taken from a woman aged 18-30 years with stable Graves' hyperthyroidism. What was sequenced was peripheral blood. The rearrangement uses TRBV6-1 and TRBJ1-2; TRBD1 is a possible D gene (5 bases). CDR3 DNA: TGTGCCAGCAGTGAAACGAGGGGACGAGGGGGCTACACCTTC. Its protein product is CASSETRGRGGYTF.